The TCR beta chain described here comes from a study of regulatory T cells in long-lasting Graves disease. The CDR3 is 12 amino acids. V gave up 0 bases and J gave up 6 bases, with 6 bases separating them. Germline V CDR1 and CDR2: LNHNV, YYDKDF (reference sequence). Sample time point: newly diagnosed GD, antithyroid drugs for less than 3 months. RNA isolated from PBMCs was used to make the TCR library. Criteria from the American Thyroid Association guidelines were applied to diagnose Graves' disease. Relying on iRepertoire HTBI primers and Arm-PCR of CDR3 regions, the team built TCR beta libraries. TCRdb analysed the multiplex PCR reads with MiXCR anew, one entry per CDR3 protein. Seen here are 450,000 to 600,000 distinct CDR3 sequences, roughly 14% observed once, and the top ten hold 8% to 10%. This clonotype was counted ten times or more. This sample also belongs to another study, concerning T cells in Graves' hyperthyroidism and ophthalmopathy. This second report adds: Appearing also in blood were most of the thyroid clonotypes expanded above 0.001.

The receptor comes from a man aged 25-45 years with Graves disease. This material consisted of peripheral blood mononuclear cells (PBMCs), taken at new diagnosis, from a patient treated with antithyroid drugs. The chain couples TRBV15 to TRBJ2-7; a weak D match, TRBD1 (5 bases). CDR3 nucleotide sequence: TGTGCCACCAGCAGAGAGCAGGGCGAGCAGTACTTC. Translated, it gives CATSREQGEQYF.